These 26 T cell receptor beta chains came from one sample sequenced in a study of low-dose radiotherapy and immunotherapy resistance in tumors. The time point denotes: before trial treatment. Alpha and beta chains were covered, as first-strand cDNA relied on TRAV- and TRBV-specific primers. TCRs were amplified for approximately 21 PCR cycles with a constant-region primer and V-primer adapter. TCRdb reprocessed the reads via MiXCR and lists one record per CDR3 protein. The data hold about 82,000 distinct CDR3 sequences, with approximately 17% observed a single time. This specimen consisted of PBMCs, obtained before treatment. These TCRs come from a male donor with prostate cancer.

This clonotype has at least ten counts. V gene TRBV5-1 combines with J gene TRBJ2-5; TRBD2 matches at 8 bases. Germline assignment: CDR1 SGHRS and CDR2 YFSETQ. V was clipped by 4 bases and J by 4 bases; unmatched bases: 9. The CDR3 spans 15 residues. The CDR3 region has the DNA TGCGCCAGCAGCCCGACTAGCGCCCTCGGAGAGACCCAGTACTTC. Encoded protein: CASSPTSALGETQYF.

Many counts were recorded for this clonotype. This rearrangement joins TRBV5-5 to TRBJ1-4; no clear D. The germline V gene encodes CDR1 SGHKS and CDR2 YYEKEE (reference sequence). V was clipped by 0 bases and J by 8 bases, with 11 bases between them. The CDR3 runs 14 residues. CDR3 residues: CASSLEPGFEKLFF. The CDR3 coding sequence is TGTGCCAGCAGCTTGGAGCCAGGATTCGAAAAACTGTTTTTT.

This clonotype is deemed medium-sized. CDR3: CASSPGRGRYEQYF. For the CDR3, the DNA is TGTGCCAGCTCCCCCGGCCGGGGGAGGTACGAGCAGTACTTC. V is TRBV18 and J is TRBJ2-7; D is perhaps TRBD2 (6 bases). Per germline, CDR1 KGHSH and CDR2 LQKENI. The V gene lost 6 bases and the J gene lost 4 bases, with 16 bases spanning the gap. The CDR3 spans 14 residues. The complete variable domain, with remaining parts taken from reference TRBV18 and TRBJ2-7, reads NAGVMQNPRHLVRRRGQEARLRCSPMKGHSHVYWYRQLPEEGLKFMVYLQKENIIDESGMPKERFSAEFPKEGPSILRIQQVVRGDSAAYFCASSPGRGRYEQYFGPGTRLTVT.

About this clonotype: A far larger clone is just one base off, so this is likely a read error. CDR3 loop: CASRLQGQGLDTGELFF. In nucleotides, the CDR3 is TGTGCCAGCAGATTACAGGGACAGGGGTTGGACACCGGGGAGCTGTTTTTT. This chain joins TRBV7-2 and TRBJ2-2; 10 bases match TRBD1. Trimming took 6 bases from V and 3 from J; bases not matched to a gene: 10. The CDR3 loop spans 17 amino acids. The germline V gene encodes CDR1 SGHTA and CDR2 FQGNSA.

Many counts were recorded for this clonotype. The V call is TRBV12-3 or TRBV12-4, the J call TRBJ2-1; TRBD2 agrees at 7 bases. V shed 5 bases, J shed 3 bases, and the junction held 13 bases outside the gene matches. CDR3 length equals 17 residues. The CDR3 region is CASSTALLAEGYNEQFF. The DNA for the CDR3 is TGTGCCAGCAGTACGGCGCTCCTAGCGGAGGGCTACAATGAGCAGTTCTTC.

This clonotype was found many times. CDR3 in DNA: TGTGCCAGCAGCCCTAGCGGAGCCGGGGCCAACGTCCTGACTTTC. Encoded protein: CASSPSGAGANVLTF. The V call is TRBV7-8, the J call TRBJ2-6, with 7 bases fitting TRBD2. CDR1 SGHVS and CDR2 FQNEAQ come from the germline V gene. The length of the CDR3 is 15 residues. V gave up 5 bases and J gave up 4 bases; unmatched junction bases: 5.

The genes are TRBV10-3 and TRBJ2-3; 7 bases align to TRBD2. Germline V gene data show CDR1 as ENHRY and CDR2 as SYGVKD. This CDR3 is built from 12 residues. V lost 8 bases, J lost 4 bases, and 3 bases stayed unmatched. DNA of the CDR3: TGTGCCATCCAGGGAGGGCCAGATACGCAGTATTTT. It yields the protein CAIQGGPDTQYF.

This clonotype was observed at least ten times. V and J are TRBV7-4 and TRBJ1-1; D unresolved. CDR3 size: 17 residues. V gave up 5 bases and J gave up 2 bases, with 21 bases separating them. CDR1 SGHVT and CDR2 SQSDAQ come from the germline V gene. DNA for the CDR3: TGTGCCAGCAGCACCCGTACTTTGGGTTGCGTAAACACTGAAGCTTTCTTT. Translation gives CASSTRTLGCVNTEAFF. The full variable domain, rest sourced from reference TRBV7-4 and TRBJ1-1, is GAGVSQSPRYKVAKRGRDVALRCDSISGHVTLYWYRQTLGQGSEVLTYSQSDAQRDKSGRPSGRFSAERPERSVSTLKIQRTEQGDSAVYLCASSTRTLGCVNTEAFFGQGTRLTVV.

This clonotype was observed at least ten times. This sequence joins TRBV6-2 or TRBV6-3 and TRBJ2-2; D is possibly TRBD1 or TRBD2 (6 bases each). The V gene's germline CDR1 is MNHEY and CDR2 SVGEGT. Between the trimmed V and J ends, which lost 6 bases and 1 base, there was a span of 12 bases. The CDR3 runs 15 residues. The CDR3 nucleotides read TGTGCCAGCAGCCGTGGGGGGCGGAACACCGGGGAGCTGTTTTTT. As protein: CASSRGGRNTGELFF.

This clonotype was observed at least ten times. J is TRBJ2-2 and V is TRBV19; 9 bases match TRBD2. CDR3 length: 17 residues. From germline, CDR1 is LNHDA and CDR2 SQIVND (reference sequence). V was clipped by 5 bases and J by 1 base; unmatched bases: 8. CDR3: CASSPSGGSKNTGELFF. The CDR3 nucleotides are TGTGCCAGTAGTCCAAGCGGGGGGTCTAAGAACACCGGGGAGCTGTTTTTT.

The sample holds many counts of this clonotype. This chain links TRBV27 with TRBJ1-2; D is ambiguous. Germline values: CDR1 MNHEY, CDR2 SMNVEV (reference sequence). The CDR3 is 12 residues long. The V end lost 8 bases, the J end lost 8 bases, and 15 bases lay between the germline ends. The CDR3 is CASLGILGGYTF. The CDR3 nucleotides read TGTGCCAGCCTCGGGATCCTCGGGGGCTACACCTTC.

This clonotype was seen repeatedly, ten times or more. The V call is TRBV27, the J call TRBJ2-2; the D gene could be TRBD1 or TRBD2 (6 bases each). Germline V gene data show CDR1 as MNHEY and CDR2 as SMNVEV (reference sequence). This CDR3 comprises 16 residues. The V gene lost 8 bases and the J gene lost 1 base, with 17 bases spanning the gap. The CDR3 region is CASQEAGGLNTGELFF. In DNA form, the CDR3 reads TGTGCCAGCCAAGAGGCCGGGGGCCTGAACACCGGGGAGCTGTTTTTT.

This clonotype has a count of ten or more. The genes are TRBV29-1 and TRBJ1-1; a weak D match, TRBD1 (6 bases). This CDR3 spans 13 amino acids. Looked up from germline, CDR1 is SQVTM and CDR2 is ANQGSEA. Trimming left V 3 bases short and J 0 bases short, with 8 bases between. The CDR3: CSVEGHLNTEAFF. DNA for the CDR3: TGCAGCGTTGAGGGACACCTGAACACTGAAGCTTTCTTT.

The sample holds many counts of this clonotype. The chain joins TRBV19 to TRBJ2-7; D perhaps matches TRBD2 (5 bases). V was trimmed by 5 bases and J by 1 base, leaving 12 bases between them. Germline CDR1 LNHDA, CDR2 SQIVND (reference sequence). The CDR3 length is 14 residues. The CDR3 nucleotides are TGTGCCAGTAGTTCGGCGGGTGCTTCCTACGAGCAGTACTTC. It translates to CASSSAGASYEQYF.

J is TRBJ2-1 and V is TRBV12-3 or TRBV12-4, with 15 bases that match TRBD2. The CDR3 is made up of 16 amino acids. The V gene end was trimmed by 3 bases and the J gene end by 8 bases; junction bases not matched to a gene: 5. CDR3 region: CASSLAGTSGRHEQFF. The CDR3 coding sequence is TGTGCCAGCAGTTTGGCCGGGACTAGCGGGAGGCATGAGCAGTTCTTC.

There are many counts of this clonotype. V gene TRBV9 combines with J gene TRBJ1-4, with D unresolved. The V end was cut by 0 bases, the J end by 3 bases, with 9 bases between. Germline assignment: CDR1 SGDLS and CDR2 YYNGEE. The CDR3 is made up of 15 amino acids. CDR3 sequence: CASSVAGRANEKLFF. DNA for the CDR3: TGTGCCAGCAGCGTAGCGGGTAGAGCTAATGAAAAACTGTTTTTT.

The chain is built from TRBV4-1 and TRBJ2-5, with 7 bases that match TRBD2. The V gene end was trimmed by 3 bases and the J gene end by 4 bases; junction bases not matched to a gene: 11. The CDR3 is 16 residues long. CDR1 is MGHRA and CDR2 is YSYEKL in the germline V gene. CDR3 region: CASSQAMGGPSETQYF. The CDR3 bases are TGCGCCAGCAGCCAGGCGATGGGAGGGCCCTCAGAGACCCAGTACTTC.

This clonotype has ten or more counts. The V gene is TRBV5-1, the J gene TRBJ2-5, with 8 bases that match TRBD2. CDR1 and CDR2 from the germline V gene are SGHRS and YFSETQ. V dropped 0 bases and J dropped 1; count of bases not matched to a gene: 2. This CDR3 has 15 amino acids. CDR3 nucleotides: TGCGCCAGCAGCTTGGTAGCGGGAACCCAAGAGACCCAGTACTTC. Translated, it gives CASSLVAGTQETQYF.

The V gene is TRBV5-1, the J gene TRBJ1-1; D uncertain. This CDR3 is built from 15 residues. CDR1 and CDR2 (germline): SGHRS, YFSETQ. Trimming stripped 3 bases from V and 2 bases from J, with 14 bases between. CDR3 sequence: CASSSGFGGNTEAFF. DNA for the CDR3: TGCGCCAGCAGCTCCGGATTCGGAGGAAACACTGAAGCTTTCTTT.

In its sample, this clonotype was seen many times. The rearrangement links TRBV5-1 to TRBJ2-7; 7 positions agree with TRBD1. The CDR3 loop spans 14 amino acids. Germline loops: CDR1 SGHRS, CDR2 YFSETQ. V shed 4 bases, J shed 6 bases, and the junction held 10 bases outside the gene matches. CDR3 region: CASSEGPGQAEQYF. The CDR3 bases are TGCGCCAGCAGCGAGGGTCCAGGACAGGCCGAGCAGTACTTC.

This clonotype was observed a handful of times. The chain employs TRBV4-2 and TRBJ2-1; 11 nucleotides agree with TRBD2. CDR3 length: 16 amino acids. CDR1 and CDR2 from the germline V gene are LGHNA and YNFKEQ. The V and J ends lost 6 bases and 4 bases, in that order; junction bases with no gene match: 8. DNA of the CDR3: TGTGCCAGCAGACCTCCGGGACTAGCGGCTTACAATGAGCAGTTCTTC. Translating gives CASRPPGLAAYNEQFF.

This clonotype was observed many times. This chain uses TRBV14 with TRBJ2-3, with D maybe TRBD1 (7 bases). V dropped 4 bases and J dropped 4 bases, with 12 bases sitting between them. The germline V gene encodes CDR1 SGHDN and CDR2 FVKESK. This CDR3 is 14 amino acids long. The CDR3 coding sequence is TGTGCCAGCAGCCGACAGGGAGGACCAGATACGCAGTATTTT. Protein: CASSRQGGPDTQYF. Drawing the rest from reference TRBV14 and TRBJ2-3, the complete variable domain is EAGVTQFPSHSVIEKGQTVTLRCDPISGHDNLYWYRRVMGKEIKFLLHFVKESKQDESGMPNNRFLAERTGGTYSTLKVQPAELEDSGVYFCASSRQGGPDTQYFGPGTRLTVL.

This clonotype was seen ten or more times. The chain recombines TRBV14 with TRBJ2-7; 10 bases agree with TRBD2. Germline V lookup: CDR1 SGHDN, CDR2 FVKESK. The CDR3 length is 18 residues. Trimming at V came to 4 bases and at J to 3 bases, leaving 15 bases not matched to a gene. CDR3: CASSRWDRPSGGDYEQYF. CDR3 nucleotides: TGTGCCAGCAGCCGTTGGGACAGACCTAGCGGGGGAGACTACGAGCAGTACTTC.

At least ten counts were recorded for this clonotype. This chain links TRBV20-1 with TRBJ2-6, with TRBD1 identical over 7 bases. The junction had 18 bases not matched to a gene; V was cut back by 3 bases and J by 4 bases. The CDR3 covers 19 residues. Per germline, CDR1 DFQATT and CDR2 SNEGSKA (reference sequence). The CDR3 region is CSASHRGRPLITGANVLTF. The CDR3 DNA is TGCAGTGCTAGCCACAGGGGACGCCCGCTGATTACCGGGGCCAACGTCCTGACTTTC.

This clonotype has at least ten counts. The chain is built from TRBV7-2 and TRBJ2-2, with 8 bases that match TRBD2. Germline assignment: CDR1 SGHTA and CDR2 FQGNSA. With V trimmed by 5 bases and J by 0 bases, 2 bases remained unmatched. The CDR3 runs 15 residues. The DNA for the CDR3 is TGTGCCAGCAGCGTACTAGCGGCGAACACCGGGGAGCTGTTTTTT. It translates to CASSVLAANTGELFF.

The chain joins TRBV6-1 to TRBJ1-5; D ambiguous. V was pared by 3 bases and J by 6 bases, with 12 bases between. Germline CDR1 is MNHNS and CDR2 is SASEGT. This CDR3 comprises 14 residues. Written as DNA, the CDR3 is TGTGCCAGCAGTGAGTTTTTGGGGATTCAGCCCCAGCATTTT. The encoded protein is CASSEFLGIQPQHF.